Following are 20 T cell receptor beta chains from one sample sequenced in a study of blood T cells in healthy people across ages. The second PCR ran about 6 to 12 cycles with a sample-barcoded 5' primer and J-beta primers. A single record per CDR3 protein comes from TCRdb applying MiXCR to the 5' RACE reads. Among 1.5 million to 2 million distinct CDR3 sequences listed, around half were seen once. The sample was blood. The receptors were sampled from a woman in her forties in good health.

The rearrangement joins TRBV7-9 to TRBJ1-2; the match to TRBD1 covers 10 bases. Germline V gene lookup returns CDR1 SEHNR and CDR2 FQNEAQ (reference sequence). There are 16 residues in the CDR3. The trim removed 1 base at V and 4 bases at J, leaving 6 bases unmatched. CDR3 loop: CASSLVPRTGGYGYTF. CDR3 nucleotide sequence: TGTGCCAGCAGCTTAGTACCCCGGACAGGGGGCTATGGCTACACCTTC.

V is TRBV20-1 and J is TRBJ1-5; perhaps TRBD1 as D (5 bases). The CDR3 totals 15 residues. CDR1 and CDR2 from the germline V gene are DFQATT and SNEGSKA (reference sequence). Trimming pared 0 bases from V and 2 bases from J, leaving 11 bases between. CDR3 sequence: CSARDRRAGNQPQHF. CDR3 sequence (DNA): TGCAGTGCTAGAGATCGCAGGGCCGGCAATCAGCCCCAGCATTTT.

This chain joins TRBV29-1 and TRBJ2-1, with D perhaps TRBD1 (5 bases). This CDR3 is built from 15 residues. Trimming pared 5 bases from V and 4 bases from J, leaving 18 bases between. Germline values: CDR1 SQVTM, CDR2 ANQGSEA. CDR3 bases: TGCAGCGTTAAAAGAGTAGTGACAGATTACAATGAGCAGTTCTTC. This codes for CSVKRVVTDYNEQFF.

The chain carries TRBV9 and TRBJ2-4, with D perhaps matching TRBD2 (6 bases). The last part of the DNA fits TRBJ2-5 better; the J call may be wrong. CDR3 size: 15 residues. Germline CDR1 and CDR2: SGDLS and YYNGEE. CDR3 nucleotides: TGTGCCAGCAGCCGACGGGGGAACCACCAAGAGACCCAGTACTTC. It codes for CASSRRGNHQETQYF.

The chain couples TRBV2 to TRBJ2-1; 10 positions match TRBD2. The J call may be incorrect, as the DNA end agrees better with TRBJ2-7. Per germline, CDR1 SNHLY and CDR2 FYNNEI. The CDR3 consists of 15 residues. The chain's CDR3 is CASRGTSGAYNEQYF. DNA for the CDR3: TGTGCCAGCAGGGGCACTAGCGGGGCCTACAATGAGCAGTACTTC.

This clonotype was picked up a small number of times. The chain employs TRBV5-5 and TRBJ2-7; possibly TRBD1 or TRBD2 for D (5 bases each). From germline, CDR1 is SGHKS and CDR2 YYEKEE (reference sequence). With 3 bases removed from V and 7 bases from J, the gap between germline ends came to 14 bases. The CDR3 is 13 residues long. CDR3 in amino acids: CASSSAGDREQYF. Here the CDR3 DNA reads TGTGCCAGCAGCTCGGCTGGGGACCGGGAGCAGTACTTC.

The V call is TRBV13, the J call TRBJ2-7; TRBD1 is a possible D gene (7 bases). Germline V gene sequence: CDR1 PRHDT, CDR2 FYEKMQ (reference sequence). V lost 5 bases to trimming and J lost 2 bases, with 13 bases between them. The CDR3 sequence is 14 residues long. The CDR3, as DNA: TGTGCCAGCAGCGCGGGACAGAGCCCCTACGAGCAGTACTTC. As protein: CASSAGQSPYEQYF.

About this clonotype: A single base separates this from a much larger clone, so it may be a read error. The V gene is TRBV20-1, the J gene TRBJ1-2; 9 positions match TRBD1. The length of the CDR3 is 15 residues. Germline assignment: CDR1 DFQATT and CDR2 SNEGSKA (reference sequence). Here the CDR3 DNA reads TGCAGTGCCCTCATGGTGGACAGGGGTGACTATGACTACACCTTC. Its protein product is CSALMVDRGDYDYTF.

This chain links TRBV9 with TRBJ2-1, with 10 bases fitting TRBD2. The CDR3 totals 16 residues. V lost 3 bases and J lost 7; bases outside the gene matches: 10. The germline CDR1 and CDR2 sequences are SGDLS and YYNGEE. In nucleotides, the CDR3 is TGTGCCAGCAGCGCACCAAGCGGGGGGGCAGGAAATGAGCAGTTCTTC. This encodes CASSAPSGGAGNEQFF.

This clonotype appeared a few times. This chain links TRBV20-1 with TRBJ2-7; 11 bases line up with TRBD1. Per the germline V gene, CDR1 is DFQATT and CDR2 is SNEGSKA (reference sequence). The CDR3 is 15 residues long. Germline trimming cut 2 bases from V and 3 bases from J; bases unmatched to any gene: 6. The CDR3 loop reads CSARKRDRGYYEQYF. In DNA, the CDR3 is TGCAGTGCTAGAAAGCGGGACAGGGGGTACTACGAGCAGTACTTC.

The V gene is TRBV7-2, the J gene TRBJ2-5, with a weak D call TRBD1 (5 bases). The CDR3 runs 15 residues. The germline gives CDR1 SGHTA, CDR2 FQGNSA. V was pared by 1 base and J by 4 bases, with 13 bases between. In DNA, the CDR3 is TGTGCCAGCAGCTTAGGCAGGGTGATCTCAGAGACCCAGTACTTC. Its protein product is CASSLGRVISETQYF.

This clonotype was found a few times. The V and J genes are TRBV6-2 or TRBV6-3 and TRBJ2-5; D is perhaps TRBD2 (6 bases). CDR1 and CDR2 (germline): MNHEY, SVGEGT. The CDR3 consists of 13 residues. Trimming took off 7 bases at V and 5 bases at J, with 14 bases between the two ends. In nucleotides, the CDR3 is TGTGCCAGCAACCTTGCCGGGAGCGAGACCCAGTACTTC. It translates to CASNLAGSETQYF.

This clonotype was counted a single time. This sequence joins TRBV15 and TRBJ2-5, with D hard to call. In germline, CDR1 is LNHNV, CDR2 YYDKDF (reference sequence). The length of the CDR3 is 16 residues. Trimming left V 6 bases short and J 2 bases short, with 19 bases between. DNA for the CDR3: TGTGCCACCAGTCGGAGTCCGGCTATCAAGCAAGAGACCCAGTACTTC. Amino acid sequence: CATSRSPAIKQETQYF.

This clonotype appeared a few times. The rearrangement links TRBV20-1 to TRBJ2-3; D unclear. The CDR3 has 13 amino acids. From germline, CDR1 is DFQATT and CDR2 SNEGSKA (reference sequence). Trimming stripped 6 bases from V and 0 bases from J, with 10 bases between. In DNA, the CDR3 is TGCAGTGCATACCAGAGAAGCACAGATACGCAGTATTTT. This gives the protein CSAYQRSTDTQYF.

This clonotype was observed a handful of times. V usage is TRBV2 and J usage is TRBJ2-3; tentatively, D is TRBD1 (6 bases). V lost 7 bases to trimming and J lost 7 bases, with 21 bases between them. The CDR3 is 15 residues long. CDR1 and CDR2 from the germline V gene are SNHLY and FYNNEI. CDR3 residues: CASTPWTASAHTQYF. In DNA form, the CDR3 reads TGTGCCAGCACCCCATGGACAGCGTCGGCTCATACGCAGTATTTT.

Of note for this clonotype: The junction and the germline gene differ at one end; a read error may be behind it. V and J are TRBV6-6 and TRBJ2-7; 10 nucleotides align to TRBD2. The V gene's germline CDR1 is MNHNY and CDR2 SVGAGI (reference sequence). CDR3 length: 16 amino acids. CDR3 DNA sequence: TGTGCCAGCAGTAACTCTGTAGCGGGGGGCTCCTACGAGCAGTACTTC. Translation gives CASSNSVAGGSYEQYF.

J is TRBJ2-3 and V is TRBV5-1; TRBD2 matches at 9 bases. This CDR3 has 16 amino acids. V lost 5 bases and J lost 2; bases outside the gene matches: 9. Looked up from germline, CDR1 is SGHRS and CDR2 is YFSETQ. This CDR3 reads CASRVSTSGYTDTQYF. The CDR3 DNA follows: TGCGCCAGCAGGGTTTCGACTAGCGGATACACAGATACGCAGTATTTT.

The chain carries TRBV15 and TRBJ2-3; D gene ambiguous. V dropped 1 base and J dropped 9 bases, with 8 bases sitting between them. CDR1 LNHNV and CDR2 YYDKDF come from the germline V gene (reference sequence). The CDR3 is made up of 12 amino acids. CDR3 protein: CATSRGVGTQYF. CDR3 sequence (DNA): TGTGCCACCAGCAGAGGGGTAGGAACGCAGTATTTT.

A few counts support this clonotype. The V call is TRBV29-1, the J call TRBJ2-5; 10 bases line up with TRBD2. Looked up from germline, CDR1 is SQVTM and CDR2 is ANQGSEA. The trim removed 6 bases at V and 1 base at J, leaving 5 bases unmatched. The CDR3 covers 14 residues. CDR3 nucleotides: TGCAGCGTCATACTAGCGGGACTCCAAGAGACCCAGTACTTC. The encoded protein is CSVILAGLQETQYF.

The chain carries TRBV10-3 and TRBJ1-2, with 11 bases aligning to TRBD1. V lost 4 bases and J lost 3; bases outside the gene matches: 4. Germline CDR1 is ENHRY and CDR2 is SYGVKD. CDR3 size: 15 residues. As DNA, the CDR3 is TGTGCCATCAGTGGCTGGACAGGGGGCGACTATGGCTACACCTTC. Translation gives CAISGWTGGDYGYTF.